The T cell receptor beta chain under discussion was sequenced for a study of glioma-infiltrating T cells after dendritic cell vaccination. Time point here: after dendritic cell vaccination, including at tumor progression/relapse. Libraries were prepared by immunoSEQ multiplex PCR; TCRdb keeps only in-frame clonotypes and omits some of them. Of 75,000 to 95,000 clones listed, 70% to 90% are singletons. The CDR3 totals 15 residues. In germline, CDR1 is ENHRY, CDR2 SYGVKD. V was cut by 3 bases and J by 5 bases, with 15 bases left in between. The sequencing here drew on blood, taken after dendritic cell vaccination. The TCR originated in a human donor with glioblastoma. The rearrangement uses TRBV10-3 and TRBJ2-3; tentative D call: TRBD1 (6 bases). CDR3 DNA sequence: TGTGCCATCAGTGAAGACAGGATTCTGGGAGATACGCAGTATTTT. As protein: CAISEDRILGDTQYF.